This record covers a single T cell receptor beta chain. Its antigen target is currently unknown. The sample holds no much larger clone one base away, and base qualities are not on file. The CDR3 starts with the cysteine, ends with the phenylalanine, and has 13 residues. Only the CDR3 DNA is retained, 39 bases long and in frame from the first base. CDR1 MNHNS and CDR2 SASEGT are derived from the germline V gene. The germline V end is reduced by 5 bases and the J end by 13 bases; junction bases left unmatched: 10. The cohort was made up of 666 healthy bone marrow donors. Cohort members were all nominally healthy when sampled, although unrecorded immune exposures were likely present. The donor was CMV seronegative and was included in the group of a few hundred seronegative cohort members. Every donor gave a peripheral blood sample, and the peripheral blood mononuclear cells from that sample were used for TCR beta sequencing. Genomic DNA was extracted from the blood cell samples with the Qiagen DNeasy Blood Extraction Kit.

This sample is part of a study of cytomegalovirus exposure and HLA in healthy donors (dated by TCRdb to the late 2010s). For context, the study as a whole: An earlier analysis of about 560 of the donors reported approximately 300 Gb of sequence data and around 100 million unique TCR beta sequences obtained from around 190 million T cells. Donor age, sex, ethnicity and CMV serostatus were collected together with the repertoire data. The T cell repertoires of 550 to 850 subjects were profiled by immunosequencing and related to cytomegalovirus serostatus. An early release that covered some 630 HLA-typed donors contained about 300 gigabases of sequencing data and 80 million or so unique TCR sequences. A later analysis re-examined previously published TCR beta repertoires from 610 or so donors and added high-resolution HLA genotyping to investigate patterns of TCR occurrence. Along with the roughly 710-subject first cohort, a separate validation cohort of over a hundred different subjects was used. Class I and class II HLA loci were covered by the typing at four-digit resolution. The study combined high-throughput TCR immunosequencing, statistical association of individual TCRs with disease status, and machine learning to predict cytomegalovirus infection status. The number of typed donors differed by locus: about 629-640 for A, B, C, DRB1 and DQB1; 500 to 550 for DQA1; 600 to 610 for DPA1; and approximately 450 for DPB1. The study aimed to test whether cataloging public T cell receptors could reveal signatures of past pathogen exposure. Of the 350 to 400 genotyped donors, 65% to 90% fell in the genetic ancestry cluster associated with self-reported Caucasian donors. All discovery cohort repertoires had been generated on a single sequencing platform. Among around 400 genotyped donors of the cohort, an average of around 240,000 unique TCR beta nucleotide sequences were sequenced per donor, roughly 18% of them non-productive. Because of strong linkage in the cohort, roughly five DR-DQ haplotypes were treated as single units for association and clustering. In the later analysis, no new phenotypic data were used to find candidate immune exposures; instead, reliance was placed on TCR beta sequences and their occurrence across donors. Genome-wide SNP genotypes for about 60% of the 666 donors were used in a later genetic analysis, which treated that subset as a discovery cohort. In an earlier analysis of 587 of the donors, high-throughput TCR beta sequencing was used to judge whether each TCR beta V gene segment behaved as functional or pseudogenic. Overall study outcomes, separate from this receptor: According to a later analysis, parvovirus B19, influenza, CMV and Epstein-Barr virus appeared linked to several top co-occurrence clusters. In a later genetic analysis, fewer N-insertions in productive TCRs were reported among donors in an Asian-associated ancestry cluster than the approximately 630-donor mean. The study listed 164 TCR beta chains as associated with cytomegalovirus. HLA typing was unavailable for some donors at each locus, so association tests used only the typed subset. When HLA alleles, especially DR and DQ, strongly co-occurred, attributing TCR associations to individual alleles was difficult. Linkage disequilibrium might explain the correlated functional status among segregating V segments, but an unknown experimental factor could not be excluded. The earlier analysis of almost 600 of the donors excluded fewer than 20 rarely observed V segments, including chromosome 9 orphons, because counts were too low. Because the 87-base-pair reads could not distinguish some IMGT-functional V segments, including TRBV6-2 and TRBV6-3, those segments were excluded. Immune exposure information for the cohort was limited to CMV serostatus. A later analysis found that most CMV-associated TCR beta chains appeared HLA-restricted, with HLA associations seemingly driven largely by CMV exposure. The sequencing pipeline was judged likely to have produced a cluster of highly shared sequence variants as a technical artifact. A further reported finding was that TCR beta sequences accurately predicted the HLA-A and HLA-B alleles for most subjects in the first cohort. The cohort was sequenced for TCR beta chains only, and without alpha or paired-chain data the features that could be detected were limited. The classifier was reported to diagnose cytomegalovirus status with high specificity and sensitivity in both the original and validation cohorts. A later analysis found that TCR association rates varied across HLA loci, with DRB1 alleles showing the most associated TCRs and HLA-C alleles the fewest. Compared with equally common non-associated chains, HLA-associated TCR beta chains in a later analysis were more clonally expanded and had lower generation probabilities. The authors suggested that the approach could potentially be extended to other disease states and immunological phenotypes. Sequencing depth was assumed to be roughly uniform across donors in the presence/absence analyses, though that assumption may not hold. An earlier analysis of several hundred of the donors showed that most TCR beta V segments appeared in productive rearrangements either about 90% or about 30% of the time, which broadly matched IMGT annotations. Specific HLA alleles were associated with 15,000 to 20,000 TCR beta sequences at a false discovery rate of 0.05 in a later analysis. An association between a missense DCLRE1C variant and V-gene and J-gene trimming of TCR beta chains was found in a later genetic analysis and replicated in an independent cohort. In vitro tests confirmed that a few of the cytomegalovirus-associated TCR beta chains recognize cytomegalovirus antigens. Most TCR sequences were observed very rarely across donors, whereas some public TCRs were present in many individuals.

Library preparation was by the immunoSEQ multiplex PCR assay. For the multiplex PCR, a mixture combining 60 forward primers for TCR Vbeta segments and 13 reverse primers for TCR Jbeta segments was used. The CDR3 region of rearranged TCR beta genes was amplified from genomic DNA by a multiplex PCR assay. On the Illumina HiSeq System, the amplified TCR beta libraries were sequenced as 87-base-pair reads. Under the source paper's analysis protocol: In a later analysis, tens of millions of unique TCR beta chains were counted across the 500 to 700 repertoires, and around 11 million of these chains were shared by at least two donors. A nearest-neighbor algorithm error-corrected the raw reads and collapsed the reads into unique sequences, merging closely related sequences to remove PCR and sequencing errors. V, D and J gene segments were assigned by aligning CDR3 sequences to IMGT reference sequences. For a sequence to be retained, a match of at least six nucleotides was required to both a V gene segment and a J gene segment. A rearrangement counted as productive if the CDR3 had no stop codons and remained in frame with V and J, and every other rearrangement counted as non-productive. Following IMGT convention, CDR3 was defined as the stretch from the second conserved V-encoded cysteine to the conserved J-encoded phenylalanine. The earlier analysis of 450 to 750 of the donors excluded any sequence lacking an unambiguous match to a single V gene segment. An earlier analysis of several hundred of the donors called V segments functional above 56.7% productive rearrangements and segregating when the between-donor standard deviation exceeded 5%. A statistical classification framework was built to diagnose cytomegalovirus status from the catalog of TCR beta chain sequences. In a later analysis, V and J genes were assigned by comparing TCR nucleotide sequences against IMGT/GENE-DB human TR gene sequences. The TCRdist pipeline was used in a later analysis to assign CDR3 sequences and most-parsimonious VDJ recombination scenarios. In a later analysis, every TCR beta chain was defined by the combination of its CDR3 amino acid sequence and its V-gene family, and reads without a unique V-gene family were dropped. As a way to deal with suspected cross-contamination and a sequencing artifact, a later analysis dropped hundreds of nucleotide sequences that were highly shared and had low generation probability. In a later analysis, a clonal expansion index was calculated for each public chain from normalized within-repertoire ranks of inferred template counts. In a later analysis, generation probabilities were computed with a VDJ recombination model fitted to out-of-frame rearrangements, and the resulting probabilities were checked against IGoR. A later analysis scored TCR-TCR, TCR-HLA and TCR-CMV co-occurrence with hypergeometric tests, applying a repertoire-size bias correction to TCR pairs. A later analysis estimated false discovery rates by permuting HLA or CMV assignments 20 times. A later analysis grouped co-occurring TCRs with DBSCAN, adding TCRdist sequence similarity when clustering within HLA-allele-positive subsets. Co-occurrence clustering excluded repertoires with fewer than 30,000 or more than 120,000 public chains, plus five with anomalous nucleotide sharing. The immuneACCESS repertoire file appears here via TCRdb, limited to in-frame rearrangements. These files lack a portion of the clones; in checked studies, under half of the deficit traces to unresolved V genes, and the cause of the others is not known. V and J calls and clone size are copied from that table; D and trimming were computed from the DNA. The sample yields more than 95,000 clones; about 74% were counted once. The ten largest clones take up around 3.6% of the sample.

The clonotype comes from a man younger than 40 in good health and CMV-seronegative. The chain links TRBV6-1 with TRBJ2-4; 8 central nucleotides agree with TRBD1. The sequenced material came from PBMCs. The CDR3 reads CASSNLPRDRQYF. In nucleotides, the sequence is TGTGCCAGCAGTAACCTGCCCCGGGACAGGCAGTACTTC.